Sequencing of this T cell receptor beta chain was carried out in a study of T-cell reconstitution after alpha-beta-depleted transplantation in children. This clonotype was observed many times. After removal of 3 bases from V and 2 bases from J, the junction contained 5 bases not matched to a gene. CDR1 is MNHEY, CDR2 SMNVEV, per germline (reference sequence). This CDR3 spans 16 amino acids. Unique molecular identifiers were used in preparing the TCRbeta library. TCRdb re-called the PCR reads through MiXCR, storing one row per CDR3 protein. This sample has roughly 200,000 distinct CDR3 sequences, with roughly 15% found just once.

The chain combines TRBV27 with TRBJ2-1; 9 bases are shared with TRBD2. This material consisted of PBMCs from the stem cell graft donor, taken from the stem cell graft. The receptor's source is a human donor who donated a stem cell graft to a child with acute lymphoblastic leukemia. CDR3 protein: CASSFSSGIPYNEQFF. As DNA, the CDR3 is TGTGCCAGCAGTTTTTCTAGCGGGATCCCCTACAATGAGCAGTTCTTC.